The T cell receptor (beta chain) described here comes from a study of blood T cell repertoires in COVID-19. The wider study: PBMCs, B-cell-depleted T cells, or T cells provided the cDNA or gDNA that made up the material.

V lost 3 bases, J lost 5 bases, and 9 bases stayed unmatched. The CDR3 contains 15 residues. Germline V gene data show CDR1 as MGHRA and CDR2 as YSYEKL. Sequenced by immunoSEQ multiplex PCR; TCRdb stores in-frame clones only, minus some. This table has under 250,000 clones, 83% appearing once. This sequence originates from a woman between 35 and 50 years old with active or convalescent COVID-19. The rearrangement links TRBV4-1 to TRBJ1-1; 7 bases fit TRBD1. The sample comprised peripheral blood. In DNA, the CDR3 is TGCGCCAGCAGCCATGAGGACAGGAGGGGGACTGAAGCTTTCTTT. Translating it yields CASSHEDRRGTEAFF.